A single sample is the source of the 20 T cell receptor beta chains below, sequenced in a study of T cells after yellow fever vaccination. TCRdb recomputed calls from the 5' RACE reads with MiXCR, one row per CDR3 protein. There are about 74,000 distinct CDR3 sequences in the sample; 7.1% occur only once, and around 32% lies in the top ten. The material was CD8+ T cells sorted from PBMCs, obtained 5 days after the first yellow fever vaccination. Every receptor here comes from a man aged 18 to 35 who received the YFV17D yellow fever vaccine.

This clonotype was observed at least ten times. The chain joins TRBV4-2 to TRBJ2-1; 8 bases align to TRBD2. CDR1 and CDR2 (germline): LGHNA, YNFKEQ. CDR3 length: 15 residues. V trimming: 0 bases; J trimming: 8 bases; junction bases outside the gene matches: 6. CDR3 sequence: CASSQESGGFYEQFF. As DNA, the CDR3 is TGTGCCAGCAGCCAAGAAAGCGGGGGTTTTTATGAGCAGTTCTTC.

This clonotype was seen ten or more times. This chain connects TRBV19 to TRBJ1-1; D ambiguous. Germline V lookup: CDR1 LNHDA, CDR2 SQIVND (reference sequence). V shed 3 bases and J shed 1 base, with 6 bases lying between them. CDR3 length: 13 amino acids. CDR3 coding DNA: TGTGCCAGTAGTATCGGCGGGAACACTGAAGCTTTCTTT. Its translation is CASSIGGNTEAFF.

At least ten counts were recorded for this clonotype. The chain couples TRBV28 to TRBJ1-5; D unresolved. V was clipped by 3 bases and J by 5 bases, with 8 bases between them. Per germline, CDR1 MDHEN and CDR2 SYDVKM. CDR3 size: 13 residues. The CDR3 loop is CASSLIRDQPQHF. The CDR3 nucleotides are TGTGCCAGCAGTTTGATTAGGGATCAGCCCCAGCATTTT. The entire variable domain, with the rest obtained from reference TRBV28 and TRBJ1-5, is as follows: DVKVTQSSRYLVKRTGEKVFLECVQDMDHENMFWYRQDPGLGLRLIYFSYDVKMKEKGDIPEGYSVSREKKERFSLILESASTNQTSMYLCASSLIRDQPQHFGDGTRLSIL.

The chain uses TRBV27 and TRBJ2-3; D might be TRBD1 (6 bases). The CDR3 is made up of 15 amino acids. V shed 4 bases and J shed 0 bases, with 11 bases lying between them. Germline CDR1 is MNHEY and CDR2 is SMNVEV (reference sequence). CDR3 protein: CASSSGTYSTDTQYF. The CDR3 region has the DNA TGTGCCAGCAGTTCGGGGACATATAGCACAGATACGCAGTATTTT.

This clonotype was recorded a few times. This rearrangement joins TRBV6-1 to TRBJ2-1; D may be TRBD1 (6 bases). The germline CDR1 and CDR2 sequences are MNHNS and SASEGT. This CDR3 has 13 residues. Trimming took off 5 bases at V and 9 bases at J, with 14 bases between the two ends. The CDR3 coding sequence is TGTGCCAGCAGTAGGGGGTCGAGCGCTGAGCAGTTCTTC. It specifies CASSRGSSAEQFF.

In its sample, this clonotype was seen a few times. The gene calls are TRBV12-3 or TRBV12-4 and TRBJ2-7; a possible D gene is TRBD1 (7 bases). Trimming shortened V by 5 bases and J by 3 bases, and 11 bases separated the two germline ends. This CDR3 spans 13 amino acids. The CDR3 coding sequence is TGTGCCAGCAGTGCGGGACAGATCTACGAGCAGTACTTC. Its protein product is CASSAGQIYEQYF.

This sequence joins TRBV4-3 and TRBJ2-1; unclear D gene. The CDR3 length is 15 residues. Germline lookup yields CDR1 LGHNA and CDR2 YSLEER. V lost 0 bases, J lost 10 bases, and 16 bases lay in between. CDR3 nucleotides: TGCGCCAGCAGCCAAGATCCTAACCCTTCCCGGGAGCAGTTCTTC. It encodes CASSQDPNPSREQFF.

The chain links TRBV13 to TRBJ2-7, with a weak D call TRBD1 (5 bases). The germline V gene has CDR1 PRHDT and CDR2 FYEKMQ (reference sequence). Trimming removed 0 bases at V and 3 bases at J, with 9 bases between. The CDR3 runs to 14 residues. CDR3 sequence: CASSLGSTGYEQYV. The CDR3 nucleotides read TGTGCCAGCAGCTTAGGGTCCACAGGCTACGAGCAGTACGTC.

This clonotype was recorded many times. CDR3 loop: CASSFVAGYEQYF. CDR3 sequence (DNA): TGTGCCAGCAGTTTTGTAGCGGGGTACGAGCAGTACTTC. V usage is TRBV12-3 or TRBV12-4 and J usage is TRBJ2-7; 8 bases match TRBD2. Germline trimming cut 3 bases from V and 4 bases from J; bases unmatched to any gene: 2. The CDR3 has 13 residues.

This clonotype was seen ten or more times. This chain connects TRBV12-3 or TRBV12-4 to TRBJ2-7; TRBD1 or TRBD2 may be the D gene (5 bases each). This CDR3 comprises 12 residues. The V and J ends lost 3 bases and 5 bases respectively, with 8 bases between them. The CDR3 DNA is TGTGCCAGCAGTTTGGGGGTCGACGAGCAGTACTTC. It specifies CASSLGVDEQYF.

This clonotype has at least ten counts. Here the CDR3 DNA reads TGTGCCAGCAGTTACGGGGGGGATTTAGGCGAGCAGTACTTC. Residues: CASSYGGDLGEQYF. J is TRBJ2-7 and V is TRBV6-5, with TRBD2 matching 7 bases. The CDR3 has 14 residues. Germline assignment: CDR1 MNHEY and CDR2 SVGAGI. Germline trimming cut 2 bases from V and 6 bases from J; bases unmatched to any gene: 7.

The chain has TRBV7-2 and TRBJ2-2; D not certain. The CDR3 has 14 residues. Germline loops: CDR1 SGHTA, CDR2 FQGNSA. Trimming removed 2 bases from V and 7 bases from J, with 11 bases in between. The chain's CDR3 is CASSLNIPIGELFF. The CDR3 DNA sequence: TGTGCCAGCAGCTTAAACATCCCCATCGGGGAGCTGTTTTTT.

This clonotype was counted a few times. V gene TRBV4-1 combines with J gene TRBJ2-7, with D tentatively TRBD2 (7 bases). CDR3 length: 15 residues. CDR1 and CDR2 (germline): MGHRA, YSYEKL. The ends were cut back, 1 base at V and 6 bases at J, with 16 bases in the middle. This CDR3 reads CASSQVWGGPSEQYF. The DNA of the CDR3 is TGCGCCAGCAGCCAAGTATGGGGGGGCCCTAGCGAGCAGTACTTC.

This clonotype was seen ten or more times. The rearrangement joins TRBV20-1 to TRBJ2-7; 10 positions agree with TRBD1. CDR3 size: 15 residues. V was clipped by 2 bases and J by 2 bases; unmatched bases: 6. The germline V gene encodes CDR1 DFQATT and CDR2 SNEGSKA (reference sequence). The CDR3 is CSARIGQGVTYEQYF. The CDR3 region has the DNA TGCAGTGCTAGAATTGGACAGGGGGTAACCTACGAGCAGTACTTC.

This clonotype has more than one count but fewer than ten. The J gene is TRBJ2-7, the V gene TRBV5-6; either TRBD1 or TRBD2 may supply D (5 bases each). V lost 4 bases, J lost 0 bases, and 14 bases lay in between. Germline V gives CDR1 SGHDT, CDR2 YYEEEE. This CDR3 has 15 amino acids. The DNA of the CDR3 is TGTGCCAGCAGCCCTAGGGACGCAGGCTCCTACGAGCAGTACGTC. It encodes CASSPRDAGSYEQYV.

This clonotype was found many times. The chain couples TRBV10-3 to TRBJ2-1; 12 bases line up with TRBD2. The V gene's germline CDR1 is ENHRY and CDR2 SYGVKD. V lost 8 bases and J lost 5; bases outside the gene matches: 7. CDR3 length: 15 amino acids. The CDR3 region is CAIGTGLAGNNEQFF. CDR3 DNA: TGTGCCATCGGTACCGGACTAGCGGGGAACAATGAGCAGTTCTTC.

The table lists this clonotype with many counts. The V call is TRBV4-2, the J call TRBJ1-4, with D unclear. CDR1 and CDR2 (germline): LGHNA, YNFKEQ. CDR3 length equals 13 residues. V was clipped by 0 bases and J by 10 bases, with 9 bases between them. The CDR3, as DNA: TGTGCCAGCAGCCAAGAAACGGAGGGAAAACTGTTTTTT. This encodes CASSQETEGKLFF.

This clonotype was counted many times. CDR3 DNA: TGCGCCAGCAGCCAAAAGTTCAGCTCCTATAATTCACCCCTCCACTTT. This gives the protein CASSQKFSSYNSPLHF. This chain links TRBV4-3 with TRBJ1-6; D remains unclear. The CDR3 covers 16 residues. Trimming stripped 2 bases from V and 0 bases from J, with 8 bases between. In germline, CDR1 is LGHNA, CDR2 YSLEER.

CDR3 sequence reads: CASSLSGASMNTEAFF. CDR3 DNA: TGTGCCAGTTCTCTTTCAGGGGCCTCCATGAACACTGAAGCTTTCTTT. V is TRBV19 and J is TRBJ1-1; D is perhaps TRBD1 (6 bases). The V gene's germline CDR1 is LNHDA and CDR2 SQIVND (reference sequence). Trimming cost V 8 bases and J 0 bases, with 19 bases left between them. The CDR3 spans 16 residues.

This clonotype was observed many times. The genes are TRBV19 and TRBJ2-5, with D unresolved. This CDR3 is built from 13 residues. V lost 3 bases to trimming and J lost 2 bases, with 7 bases between them. The germline CDR1 and CDR2 sequences are LNHDA and SQIVND (reference sequence). As DNA, the CDR3 is TGTGCCAGTAGTATCTTTCCTCAAGAGACCCAGTACTTC. Translating it yields CASSIFPQETQYF.